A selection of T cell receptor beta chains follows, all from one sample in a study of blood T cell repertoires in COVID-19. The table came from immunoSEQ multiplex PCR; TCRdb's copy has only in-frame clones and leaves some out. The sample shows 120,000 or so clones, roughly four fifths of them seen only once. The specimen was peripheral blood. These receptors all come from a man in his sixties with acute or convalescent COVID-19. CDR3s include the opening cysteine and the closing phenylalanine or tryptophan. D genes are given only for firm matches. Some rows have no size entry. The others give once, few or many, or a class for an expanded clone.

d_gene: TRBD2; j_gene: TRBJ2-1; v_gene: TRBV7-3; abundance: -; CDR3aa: CASSSVAGVGNEQFF; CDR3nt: TGTGCCAGCAGCTCAGTAGCGGGAGTGGGAAATGAGCAGTTCTTC
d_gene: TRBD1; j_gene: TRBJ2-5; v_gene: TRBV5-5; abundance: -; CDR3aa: CASSSRQGQETQYF; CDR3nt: TGTGCCAGCAGCTCCCGACAGGGACAAGAGACCCAGTACTTC
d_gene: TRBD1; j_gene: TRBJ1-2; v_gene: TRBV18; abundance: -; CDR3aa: CASSPPGQGEHGYTF; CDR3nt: TGTGCCAGCTCACCCCCGGGACAGGGGGAACATGGCTACACCTTC
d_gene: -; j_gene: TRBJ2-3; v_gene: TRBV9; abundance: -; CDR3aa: CASSQYQADTQYF; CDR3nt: TGTGCCAGCAGCCAATATCAGGCAGATACGCAGTATTTT
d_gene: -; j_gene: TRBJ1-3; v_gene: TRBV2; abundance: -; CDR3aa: CASRSSESGNTIYF; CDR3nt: TGTGCCAGCAGAAGCTCCGAGTCTGGAAACACCATATATTTT
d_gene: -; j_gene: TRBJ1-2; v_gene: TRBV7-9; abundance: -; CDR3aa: CASSLTEGRNYGYTF; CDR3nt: TGTGCCAGCAGCCTTACAGAGGGAAGGAACTATGGCTACACCTTC
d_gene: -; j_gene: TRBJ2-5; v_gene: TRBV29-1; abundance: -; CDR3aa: CSGGHVAQTQYF; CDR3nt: TGCAGCGGGGGACACGTAGCCCAGACCCAGTACTTC
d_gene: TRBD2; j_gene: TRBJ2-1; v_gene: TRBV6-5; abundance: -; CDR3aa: CASRPGGRYEQFF; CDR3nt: TGTGCCAGCAGGCCCGGGGGGAGGTATGAGCAGTTCTTC
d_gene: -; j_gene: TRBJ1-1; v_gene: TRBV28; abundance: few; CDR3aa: CASSSPGMNTEAFF; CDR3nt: TGTGCCAGCAGTTCCCCAGGGATGAACACTGAAGCTTTCTTT
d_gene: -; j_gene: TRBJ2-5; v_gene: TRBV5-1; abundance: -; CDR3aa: CASYGQGGETQYF; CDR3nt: TGCGCCTCCTACGGTCAGGGAGGTGAGACCCAGTACTTC
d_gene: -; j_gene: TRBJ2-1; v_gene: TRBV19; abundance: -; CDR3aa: CATRGFNEQFF; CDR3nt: TGTGCCACCCGGGGGTTTAATGAGCAGTTCTTC
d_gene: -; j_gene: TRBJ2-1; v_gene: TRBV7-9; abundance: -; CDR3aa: CASTPFPNEQFF; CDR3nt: TGTGCCAGCACTCCATTCCCCAATGAGCAGTTCTTC
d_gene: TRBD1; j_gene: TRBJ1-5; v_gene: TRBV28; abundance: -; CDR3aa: CASSFSTGRTGEYQPQHF; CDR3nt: TGTGCCAGCAGTTTTTCTACCGGCAGGACAGGTGAATATCAGCCCCAGCATTTT
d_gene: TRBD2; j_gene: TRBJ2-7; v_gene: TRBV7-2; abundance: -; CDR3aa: CASSLTSGRSYEQYF; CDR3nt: TGTGCCAGCAGTCTGACTAGCGGTCGGTCCTACGAGCAGTACTTC
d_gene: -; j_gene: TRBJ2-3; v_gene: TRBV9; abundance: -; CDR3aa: CASSEGAGKGTDTQYF; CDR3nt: TGTGCCAGCAGCGAGGGGGCGGGGAAAGGCACAGATACGCAGTATTTT
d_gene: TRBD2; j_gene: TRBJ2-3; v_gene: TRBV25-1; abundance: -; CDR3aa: CASSERTVRGGQYF; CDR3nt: TGTGCCAGCAGTGAACGGACCGTCCGCGGGGGGCAGTATTTT
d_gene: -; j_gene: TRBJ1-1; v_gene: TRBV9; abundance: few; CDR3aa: CASSTMTVDTEAFF; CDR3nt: TGTGCCAGCAGCACCATGACAGTGGACACTGAAGCTTTCTTT
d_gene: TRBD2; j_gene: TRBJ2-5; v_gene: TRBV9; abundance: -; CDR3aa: CASSPTSGKEQETQYF; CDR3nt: TGTGCCAGCAGCCCAACTAGCGGAAAAGAACAAGAGACCCAGTACTTC
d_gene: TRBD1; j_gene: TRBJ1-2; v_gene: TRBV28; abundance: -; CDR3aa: CASSRGRVYYGYTF; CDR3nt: TGTGCCAGCAGCAGGGGGCGCGTATACTATGGCTACACCTTC
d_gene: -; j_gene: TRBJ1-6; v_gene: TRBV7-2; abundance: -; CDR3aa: CASSLWRIDSPLHF; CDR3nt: TGTGCCAGCAGCTTGTGGCGGATAGACTCACCCCTCCACTTT
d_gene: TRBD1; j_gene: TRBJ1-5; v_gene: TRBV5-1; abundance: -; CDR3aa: CASSPDRGGQPQHF; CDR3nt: TGCGCCAGCAGCCCGGACAGGGGAGGTCAGCCCCAGCATTTT
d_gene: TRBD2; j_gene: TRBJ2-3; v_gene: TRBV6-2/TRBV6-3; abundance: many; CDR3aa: CASSYFPRTSGRGDTQYF; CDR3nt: TGTGCCAGCAGTTACTTTCCGAGGACTAGCGGGAGAGGAGATACGCAGTATTTT
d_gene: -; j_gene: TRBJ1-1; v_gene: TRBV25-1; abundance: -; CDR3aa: CASSDRVNTEAFF; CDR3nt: TGTGCCAGCAGTGACAGGGTGAACACTGAAGCTTTCTTT
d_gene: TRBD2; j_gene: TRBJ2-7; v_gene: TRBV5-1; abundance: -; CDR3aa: CASSLVLAGTRGYEQYF; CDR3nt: TGCGCCAGCAGCTTGGTGCTAGCGGGTACGAGGGGGTACGAGCAGTACTTC
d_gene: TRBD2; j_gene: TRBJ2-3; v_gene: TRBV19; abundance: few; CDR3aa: CASSSRGTSGSGSDTQYF; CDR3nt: TGTGCCAGTAGTAGCCGGGGGACTAGCGGGAGTGGGTCAGATACGCAGTATTTT
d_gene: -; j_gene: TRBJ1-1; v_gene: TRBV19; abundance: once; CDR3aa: CASSGSGNTEAFF; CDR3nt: TGTGCCAGTAGTGGGAGCGGGAACACTGAAGCTTTCTTT
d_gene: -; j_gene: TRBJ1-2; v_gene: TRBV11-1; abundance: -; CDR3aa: CASSLGPGLSNGYTF; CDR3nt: TGTGCCAGCAGCTTAGGGCCAGGGCTTTCGAACGGCTACACCTTC
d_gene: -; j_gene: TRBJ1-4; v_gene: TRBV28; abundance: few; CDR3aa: CASSPGIQGREKLFF; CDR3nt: TGTGCCAGCAGTCCCGGGATACAGGGTAGGGAAAAACTGTTTTTT
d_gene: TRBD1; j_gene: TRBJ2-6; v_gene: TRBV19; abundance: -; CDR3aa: CASSIMGQVVSGANVLTF; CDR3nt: TGTGCCAGTAGTATAATGGGACAGGTGGTCTCTGGGGCCAACGTCCTGACTTTC
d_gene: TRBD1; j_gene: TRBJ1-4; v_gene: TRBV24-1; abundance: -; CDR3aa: CATSEGPGQGWEKLFF; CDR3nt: TGTGCCACCAGTGAAGGCCCCGGACAGGGGTGGGAAAAACTGTTTTTT
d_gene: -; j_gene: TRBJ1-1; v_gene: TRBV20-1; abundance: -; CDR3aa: CSASLGAKITEAFF; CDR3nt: TGCAGTGCTAGTCTGGGGGCGAAGATCACTGAAGCTTTCTTT
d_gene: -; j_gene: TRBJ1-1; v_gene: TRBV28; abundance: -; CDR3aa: CASSQTANTEAFF; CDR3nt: TGTGCCAGCAGCCAAACAGCGAACACTGAAGCTTTCTTT
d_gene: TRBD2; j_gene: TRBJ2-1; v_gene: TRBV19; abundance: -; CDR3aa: CASSIRGGLAGNEQFF; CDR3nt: TGTGCCAGTAGTATTCGAGGGGGACTAGCGGGTAATGAGCAGTTCTTC
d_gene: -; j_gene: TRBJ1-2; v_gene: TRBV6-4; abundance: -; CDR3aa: CASSYRVGYGYTF; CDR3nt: TGTGCCAGCAGTTACAGGGTTGGATATGGCTACACCTTC
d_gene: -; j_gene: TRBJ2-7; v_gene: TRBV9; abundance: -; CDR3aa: CASSVVDSAYEQYF; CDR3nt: TGTGCCAGCAGCGTAGTAGACAGTGCCTACGAGCAGTACTTC
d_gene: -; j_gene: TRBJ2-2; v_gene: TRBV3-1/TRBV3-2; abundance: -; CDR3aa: CASSLRGGRSGELFF; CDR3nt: TGTGCCAGCAGCCTTCGAGGTGGGAGGAGCGGGGAGCTGTTTTTT
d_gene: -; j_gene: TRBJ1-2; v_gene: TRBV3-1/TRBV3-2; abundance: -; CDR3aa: CASSQGSGQRNYGYTF; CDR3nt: TGTGCCAGCAGCCAAGGTTCAGGACAGCGAAACTATGGCTACACCTTC
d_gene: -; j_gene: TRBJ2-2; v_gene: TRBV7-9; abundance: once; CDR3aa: CASSHGGASAGELFF; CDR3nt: TGTGCCAGCAGCCATGGAGGGGCTAGTGCCGGGGAGCTGTTTTTT
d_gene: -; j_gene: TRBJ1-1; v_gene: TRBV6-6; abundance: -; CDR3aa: CASMQGMNTEAFF; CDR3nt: TGTGCCAGCATGCAGGGGATGAACACTGAAGCTTTCTTT
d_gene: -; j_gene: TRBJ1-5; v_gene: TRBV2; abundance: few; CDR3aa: CASSDFQYYSNQPQHF; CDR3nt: TGTGCCAGCAGTGATTTTCAGTACTATAGCAATCAGCCCCAGCATTTT
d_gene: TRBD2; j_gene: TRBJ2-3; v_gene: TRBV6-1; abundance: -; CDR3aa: CASSVTSGLGTDTQYF; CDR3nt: TGTGCCAGCAGTGTTACTAGCGGGCTTGGCACAGATACGCAGTATTTT
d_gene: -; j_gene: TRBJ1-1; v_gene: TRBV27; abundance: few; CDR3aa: CASSFGGYRSRNTEAFF; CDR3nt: TGTGCCAGCAGTTTCGGAGGTTATCGAAGTCGGAACACTGAAGCTTTCTTT
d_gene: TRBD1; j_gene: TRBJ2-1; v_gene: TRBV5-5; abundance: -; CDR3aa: CASSWDRVSDEQFF; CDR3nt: TGTGCCAGCAGCTGGGACAGGGTGTCCGATGAGCAGTTCTTC
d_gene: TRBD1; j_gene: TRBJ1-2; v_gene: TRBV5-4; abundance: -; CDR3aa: CASCVTGRGTNYGYTF; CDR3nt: TGTGCCAGCTGCGTGACAGGGCGTGGGACTAACTATGGCTACACCTTC
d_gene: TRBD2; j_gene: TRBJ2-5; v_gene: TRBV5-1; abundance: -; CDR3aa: CASSKGLAGAEETQYF; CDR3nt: TGCGCCAGCAGCAAGGGACTAGCGGGAGCCGAAGAGACCCAGTACTTC
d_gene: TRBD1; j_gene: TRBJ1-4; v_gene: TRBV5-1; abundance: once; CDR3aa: CASSQNTGAGEKLFF; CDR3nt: TGCGCCAGCAGCCAAAATACAGGGGCTGGTGAAAAACTGTTTTTT
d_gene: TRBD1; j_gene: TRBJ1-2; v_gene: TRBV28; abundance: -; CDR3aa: CASSPDRGRSYGYTF; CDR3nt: TGTGCCAGCAGTCCAGACAGGGGGCGAAGCTATGGCTACACCTTC
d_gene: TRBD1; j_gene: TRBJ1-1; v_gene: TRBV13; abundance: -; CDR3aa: CASSPDRGPEAFF; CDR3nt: TGTGCCAGCAGCCCTGACAGGGGGCCTGAAGCTTTCTTT
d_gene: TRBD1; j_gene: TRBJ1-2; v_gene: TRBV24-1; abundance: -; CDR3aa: CATRRGRNYGYTF; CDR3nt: TGTGCCACCAGAAGGGGGCGGAACTATGGCTACACCTTC
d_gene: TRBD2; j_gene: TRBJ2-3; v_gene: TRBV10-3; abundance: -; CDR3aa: CAIKTSASTDTQYF; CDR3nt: TGTGCCATCAAAACTAGCGCAAGCACAGATACGCAGTATTTT
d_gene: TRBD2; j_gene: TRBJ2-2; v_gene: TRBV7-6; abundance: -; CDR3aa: CASSRSGGPNTGELFF; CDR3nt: TGTGCCAGCAGCCGTAGCGGGGGTCCGAACACCGGGGAGCTGTTTTTT
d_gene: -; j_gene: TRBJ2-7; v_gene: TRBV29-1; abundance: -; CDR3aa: CSGVQGREQYF; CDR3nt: TGCAGCGGGGTACAGGGTCGAGAGCAGTACTTC
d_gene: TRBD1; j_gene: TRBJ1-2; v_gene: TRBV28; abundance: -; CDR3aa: CASGSDRGGGYTF; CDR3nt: TGTGCCAGCGGGTCGGACAGGGGAGGAGGCTACACCTTC
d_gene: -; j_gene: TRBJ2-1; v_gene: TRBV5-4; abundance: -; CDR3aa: CASSLAAGIPYNEQFF; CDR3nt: TGTGCCAGCAGCTTGGCTGCCGGGATTCCCTACAATGAGCAGTTCTTC
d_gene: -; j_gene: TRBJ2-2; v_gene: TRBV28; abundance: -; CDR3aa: CASIHGRGTGELFF; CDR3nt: TGTGCCAGCATTCACGGGCGGGGCACCGGGGAGCTGTTTTTT
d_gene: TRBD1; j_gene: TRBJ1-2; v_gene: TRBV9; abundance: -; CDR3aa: CASGRQGSYGYTF; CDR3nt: TGTGCCAGCGGCAGACAGGGGAGCTATGGCTACACCTTC
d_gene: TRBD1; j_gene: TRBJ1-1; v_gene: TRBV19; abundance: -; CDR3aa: CASRTGVGGPNTEAFF; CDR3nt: TGTGCCAGTAGGACAGGGGTGGGGGGACCGAACACTGAAGCTTTCTTT